The 8 T cell receptor beta chains presented below share a single source sample, sequenced in a study of shared clonotypes between healthy human individuals. The protocol was immunoSEQ multiplex PCR, while the TCRdb copy is restricted to in-frame clones and leaves out a portion. The sample holds some 550,000 clones, less than 98% seen once. Sequencing was done on a sample of naive CD4+ T cells sorted from blood. Stated subset: CD45RA+ positively selected. The source of these receptors is a woman aged 25 to 45 in good health.

The chain joins TRBV28 to TRBJ2-7, with 10 bases fitting TRBD2. V lost 6 bases and J lost 7; bases outside the gene matches: 6. From germline, CDR1 is MDHEN and CDR2 SYDVKM. There are 13 residues in the CDR3. This CDR3 is CASRASGRIEQYF. The CDR3 bases are TGTGCCAGCAGGGCTAGCGGGAGAATTGAGCAGTACTTC. Using reference TRBV28 and TRBJ2-7 for the parts outside the CDR3, the full variable domain is DVKVTQSSRYLVKRTGEKVFLECVQDMDHENMFWYRQDPGLGLRLIYFSYDVKMKEKGDIPEGYSVSREKKERFSLILESASTNQTSMYLCASRASGRIEQYFGPGTRLTVT.

The chain employs TRBV18 and TRBJ1-3; unclear D gene. The V gene's germline CDR1 is KGHSH and CDR2 LQKENI. This CDR3 is built from 16 residues. Trimming shortened V by 0 bases and J by 3 bases, and 12 bases separated the two germline ends. CDR3 sequence (DNA): TGTGCCAGCTCACCACCGGGTCATAGGGTTGGAAACACCATATATTTT. It translates to CASSPPGHRVGNTIYF.

The chain couples TRBV6-1 to TRBJ1-2; 7 bases fit TRBD1. V lost 2 bases, J lost 8 bases, and 8 bases stayed unmatched. CDR3 length: 14 residues. CDR1 is MNHNS, CDR2 SASEGT, per germline. The CDR3 nucleotides read TGTGCCAGCAGTGAACATAGGACAGGAGCCGGCTACACCTTC. This sequence encodes CASSEHRTGAGYTF.

The chain recombines TRBV28 with TRBJ2-1; 10 bases are a match to TRBD2. The V and J ends lost 4 bases and 3 bases, in that order; junction bases with no gene match: 6. Germline CDR1 reads MDHEN; CDR2 reads SYDVKM. The CDR3 spans 16 residues. CDR3 DNA: TGTGCCAGCAGTTCTCCGCTAGCGGGAGTCTACAATGAGCAGTTCTTC. Translated, it gives CASSSPLAGVYNEQFF.

This chain connects TRBV7-9 to TRBJ1-1, with D unclear. The V end lost 1 base, the J end lost 0 bases, and 9 bases lay between the germline ends. CDR3 size: 15 residues. The germline V gene encodes CDR1 SEHNR and CDR2 FQNEAQ (reference sequence). For the CDR3, the DNA is TGTGCCAGCAGCTTAGAAGCCGGCTTGAACACTGAAGCTTTCTTT. Translating it yields CASSLEAGLNTEAFF.

This rearrangement joins TRBV27 to TRBJ2-7, with D possibly being TRBD2 (5 bases). Trimming took off 9 bases at V and 1 base at J, with 10 bases between the two ends. The CDR3 length is 12 residues. The germline V gene encodes CDR1 MNHEY and CDR2 SMNVEV (reference sequence). CDR3 in DNA: TGTGCCAGTAGGAGCGGTTCCTACGAGCAGTACTTC. As protein: CASRSGSYEQYF.

The chain carries TRBV18 and TRBJ2-7; D is undetermined. Germline loops: CDR1 KGHSH, CDR2 LQKENI. CDR3 size: 14 residues. The V and J ends lost 1 base and 1 base respectively, with 8 bases between them. CDR3 nucleotides: TGTGCCAGCTCACCACGAACAAATTCCTACGAGCAGTACTTC. Translated: CASSPRTNSYEQYF.

The gene calls are TRBV7-2 and TRBJ2-3; D perhaps matches TRBD1 (6 bases). CDR1 is SGHTA, CDR2 FQGNSA, per germline. This CDR3 is built from 17 residues. Between the trimmed V and J ends, which lost 1 base and 3 bases, there was a span of 17 bases. CDR3: CASSLEFGTSETDTQYF. CDR3 nucleotide sequence: TGTGCCAGCAGCTTAGAGTTCGGGACATCCGAAACAGATACGCAGTATTTT.